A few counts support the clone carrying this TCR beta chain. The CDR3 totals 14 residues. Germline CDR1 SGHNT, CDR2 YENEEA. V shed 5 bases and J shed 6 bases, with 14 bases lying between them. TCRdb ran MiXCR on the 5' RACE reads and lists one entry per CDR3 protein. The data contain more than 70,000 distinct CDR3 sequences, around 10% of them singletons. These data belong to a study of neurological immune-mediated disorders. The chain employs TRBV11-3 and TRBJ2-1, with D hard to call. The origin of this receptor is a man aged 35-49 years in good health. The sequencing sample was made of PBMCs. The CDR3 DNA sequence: TGTGCCAGCAGCCCAGATCCGAGCCGCAATGAGCAGTTCTTC. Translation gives CASSPDPSRNEQFF. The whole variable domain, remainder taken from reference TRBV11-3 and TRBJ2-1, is EAGVVQSPRYKIIEKKQPVAFWCNPISGHNTLYWYLQNLGQGPELLIRYENEEAVDDSQLPKDRFSAERLKGVDSTLKIQPAELGDSAVYLCASSPDPSRNEQFFGPGTRLTVL.